This T cell receptor (beta chain) was recorded in a study of T cell responses to AZD1222 COVID-19 vaccine. The study's findings and limits: Repertoire collection took place solely once the T cell response had peaked. Just a handful of AZD1222 recipients were seropositive at baseline.

With regard to this clone: Its matching antigen is unknown.

Germline CDR1 and CDR2: SQVTM and ANQGSEA. V lost 4 bases, J lost 2 bases, and 2 bases stayed unmatched. The CDR3 length is 12 residues. Data came from immunoSEQ multiplex PCR; TCRdb stores just in-frame clones and leaves some out. The sample includes fewer than 150,000 clones, around 90% seen only once; the top ten take 7.6%. V and J are TRBV29-1 and TRBJ2-7; 7 bases line up with TRBD2. The sample here was peripheral blood, taken on day 0 of AZD1222 vaccination. The origin of this receptor is an adult in good health. The CDR3 DNA sequence: TGCAGCGTTGCCACTAGCGCCTACGAGCAGTACTTC. It yields the protein CSVATSAYEQYF.